This TCR beta chain was sequenced during a study of T cells expressing NK-cell markers. As for the study in general: Sorted CD3+CD56+NKG2C+, CD3+CD56+NKG2C- and CD3+CD56-NKG2C+ T-cell subsets were beta-chain profiled. One of the eight sequenced donors was seronegative, whereas the other seven were HCMV-seropositive.

Findings of the study overall: These clonotypes, the leaders elsewhere, also led the CD3+CD56-NKG2C+ fraction in a handful of donors.

The TCR beta cDNA came from 5'RACE template switching with UMIs. TCRdb reprocessed the 5' RACE reads and stores each CDR3 protein as one record, lacking DNA. This sample's clone table lists some 600,000 distinct CDR3 sequences. The CDR3 extends over 13 amino acids. Germline V gives CDR1 LNHDA, CDR2 SQIVND (reference sequence). As regards this clonotype: Antigen unknown.

The sample was blood T cells: a sorted CD56 or NKG2C T cell subset, CD4+ or CD8+ T cells, or bulk PBMC T cells (not recorded which). This chain connects TRBV19 to TRBJ2-1; TCRdb outputs TRBD1, but without DNA this stays unchecked. The TCR comes from a man aged 18 to 29 in good health. CDR3 sequence: CASSPESTGKQFF.